What follows are 10 T cell receptor beta chains derived from one specimen sequenced in a study of cytomegalovirus exposure and HLA in healthy donors. Both 60 Vbeta primers and 13 Jbeta primers went into the PCR. Produced via immunoSEQ multiplex PCR; TCRdb's table is partial and in-frame only. The sample comprises over 25,000 clones, around 70% of which are singletons, and 4.4% rests with the top ten. Sequencing was performed on PBMCs. The receptor set was obtained from a woman aged 50 to 60 in good health and CMV-seronegative.

Judged by abundance, this clone is medium-sized. The chain carries TRBV6-1 and TRBJ2-3, with TRBD2 matching 7 bases. The CDR3 is 14 amino acids. J was trimmed by 1 base and V by 7 bases; bases with no gene match: 5. Germline V gene lookup returns CDR1 MNHNS and CDR2 SASEGT. The CDR3 DNA reads TGTGCCAGCACAACGGGAGGAGGCACAGATACGCAGTATTTT. It encodes CASTTGGGTDTQYF.

V usage is TRBV29-1 and J usage is TRBJ2-5; TRBD2 matches 15 bases. Germline CDR1 and CDR2: SQVTM and ANQGSEA. The V segment lost 6 bases and the J segment 3 bases; nucleotides outside the gene matches: 5. The CDR3 has 15 residues. The chain's CDR3 is CSVSRTSGREETQYF. CDR3 DNA: TGCAGCGTCAGTCGGACTAGCGGGAGGGAAGAGACCCAGTACTTC.

This clone has only a few counts. The V call is TRBV5-6, the J call TRBJ2-7, with TRBD1 identical over 10 bases. The junction had 12 bases not matched to a gene; V was cut back by 4 bases and J by 5 bases. The CDR3 totals 16 residues. Germline CDR1 SGHDT, CDR2 YYEEEE. CDR3 amino acids: CASSKGFGTGVHEQYF. DNA of the CDR3: TGTGCCAGCAGCAAGGGCTTCGGGACAGGGGTCCACGAGCAGTACTTC.

This chain joins TRBV6-5 and TRBJ1-2, with a possible D match to TRBD1 (5 bases). V was trimmed by 5 bases and J by 4 bases, leaving 17 bases between them. The CDR3 has 15 residues. Germline assignment: CDR1 MNHEY and CDR2 SVGAGI. CDR3 region: CASSPGGGGIYGYTF. CDR3 in DNA: TGTGCCAGCAGTCCTGGAGGCGGGGGGATCTATGGCTACACCTTC.

This chain connects TRBV9 to TRBJ2-5, with D perhaps TRBD2 (6 bases). Trimming cost V 4 bases and J 5 bases, with 15 bases left between them. Germline V lookup: CDR1 SGDLS, CDR2 YYNGEE. This CDR3 contains 14 residues. The CDR3 loop reads CASSPRLGSETQYF. Here the CDR3 DNA reads TGTGCCAGCAGCCCCCGACTAGGGTCCGAGACCCAGTACTTC.

The chain has TRBV5-1 and TRBJ1-4; a weak D match, TRBD1 (5 bases). This CDR3 spans 14 amino acids. Germline V lookup: CDR1 SGHRS, CDR2 YFSETQ. V lost 3 bases and J 8 bases, leaving 14 bases between the germline ends. The CDR3 coding sequence is TGCGCCAGCAGCTCGACAGCTTCGGAGGAAAAACTGTTTTTT. It codes for CASSSTASEEKLFF.

The rearrangement links TRBV25-1 to TRBJ1-1; weak D call: TRBD1 (5 bases). The length of the CDR3 is 15 residues. Germline CDR1 is MGHDK and CDR2 is SYGVNS. With 2 bases removed from V and 1 base from J, the gap between germline ends came to 11 bases. The CDR3 here is CASSEIKGPNTEAFF. DNA for the CDR3: TGTGCCAGCAGTGAAATCAAGGGGCCGAACACTGAAGCTTTCTTT.

This clone has only a few counts. The rearrangement links TRBV5-1 to TRBJ2-2; TRBD1 aligns across 11 bases. V was clipped by 4 bases and J by 4 bases; unmatched bases: 3. Germline CDR1 reads SGHRS; CDR2 reads YFSETQ. The CDR3 totals 15 residues. The CDR3 nucleotides read TGCGCCAGCAGCGGGACAGGGGGGAGCACCGGGGAGCTGTTTTTT. Residues: CASSGTGGSTGELFF.

There are a few counts of this clone. The genes are TRBV30 and TRBJ1-5; 7 nucleotides align to TRBD1. The CDR3 length is 13 residues. V lost 3 bases, J lost 6 bases, and 5 bases stayed unmatched. The V gene's germline CDR1 is GTSNPN and CDR2 SVGIG (reference sequence). The CDR3 region has the DNA TGTGCCTGGAGAGAAGACAGGGTTCAGCCCCAGCATTTT. This encodes CAWREDRVQPQHF.

V is TRBV5-1 and J is TRBJ2-5; 8 bases align to TRBD2. Germline V gives CDR1 SGHRS, CDR2 YFSETQ. There are 14 residues in the CDR3. V lost 4 bases and J lost 2; bases outside the gene matches: 4. The CDR3 loop is CASSGLAGQETQYF. As DNA, the CDR3 is TGCGCCAGCAGCGGGTTAGCGGGGCAAGAGACCCAGTACTTC.